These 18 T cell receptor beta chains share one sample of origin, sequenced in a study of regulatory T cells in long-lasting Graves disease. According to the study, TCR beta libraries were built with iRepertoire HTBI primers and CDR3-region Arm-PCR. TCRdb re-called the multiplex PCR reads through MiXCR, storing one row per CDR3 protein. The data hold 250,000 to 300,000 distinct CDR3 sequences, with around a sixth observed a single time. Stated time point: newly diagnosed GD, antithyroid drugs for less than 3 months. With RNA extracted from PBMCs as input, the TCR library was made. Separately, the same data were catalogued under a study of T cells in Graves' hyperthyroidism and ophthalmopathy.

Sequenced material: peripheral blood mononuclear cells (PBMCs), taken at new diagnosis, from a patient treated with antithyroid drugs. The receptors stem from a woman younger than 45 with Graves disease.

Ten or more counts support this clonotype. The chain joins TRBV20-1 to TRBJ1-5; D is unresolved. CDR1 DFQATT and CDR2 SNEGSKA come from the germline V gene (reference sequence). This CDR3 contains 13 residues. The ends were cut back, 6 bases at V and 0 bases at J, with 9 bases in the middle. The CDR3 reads CSANEYSNQPQHF. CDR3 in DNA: TGCAGTGCGAACGAATATAGCAATCAGCCCCAGCATTTT.

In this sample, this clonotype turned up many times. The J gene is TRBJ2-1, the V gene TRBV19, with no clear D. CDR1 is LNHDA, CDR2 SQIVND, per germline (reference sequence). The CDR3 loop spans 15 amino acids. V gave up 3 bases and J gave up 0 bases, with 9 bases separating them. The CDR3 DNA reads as TGTGCCAGTAGTATTGACCAAAGCTCCTACAATGAGCAGTTCTTC. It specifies CASSIDQSSYNEQFF.

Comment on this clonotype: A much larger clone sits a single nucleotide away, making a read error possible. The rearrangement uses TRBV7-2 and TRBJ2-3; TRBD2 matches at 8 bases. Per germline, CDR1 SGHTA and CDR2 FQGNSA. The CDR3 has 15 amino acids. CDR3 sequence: CASGLSAGGTDTQYF. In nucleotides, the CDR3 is TGTGCCAGCGGCTTATCCGCGGGGGGTACAGATACGCAGTATTTT.

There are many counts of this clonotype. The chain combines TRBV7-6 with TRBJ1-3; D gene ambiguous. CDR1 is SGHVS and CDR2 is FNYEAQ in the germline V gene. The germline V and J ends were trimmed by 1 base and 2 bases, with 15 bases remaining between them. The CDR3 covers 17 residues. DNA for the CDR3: TGTGCCAGCAGCTTAGGCTTTAAGGGTATGGCTGGAAACACCATATATTTT. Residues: CASSLGFKGMAGNTIYF.

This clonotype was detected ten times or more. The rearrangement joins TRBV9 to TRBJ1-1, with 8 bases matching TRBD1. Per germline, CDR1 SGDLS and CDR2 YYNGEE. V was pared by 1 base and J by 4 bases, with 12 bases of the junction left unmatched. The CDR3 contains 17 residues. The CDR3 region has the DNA TGTGCCAGCAGCGTATTGCCTCAGGGGGCACTGGGCACTGAAGCTTTCTTT. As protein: CASSVLPQGALGTEAFF.

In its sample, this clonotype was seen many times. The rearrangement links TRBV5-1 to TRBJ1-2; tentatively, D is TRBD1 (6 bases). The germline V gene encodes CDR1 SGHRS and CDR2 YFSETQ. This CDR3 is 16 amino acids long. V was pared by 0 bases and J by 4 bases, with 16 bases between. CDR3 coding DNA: TGCGCCAGCAGCTTGGGACAGGCCCGGACTCTCTATGGCTACACCTTC. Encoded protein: CASSLGQARTLYGYTF.

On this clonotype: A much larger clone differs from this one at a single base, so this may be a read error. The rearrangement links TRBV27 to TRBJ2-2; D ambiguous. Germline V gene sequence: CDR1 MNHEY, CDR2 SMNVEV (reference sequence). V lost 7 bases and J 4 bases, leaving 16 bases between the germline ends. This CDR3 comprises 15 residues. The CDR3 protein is CASIQKAVGTGELFF. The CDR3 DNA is TGTGCCAGCATCCAAAAGGCTGTGGGCACCGGGGAGCTGTTTTTT.

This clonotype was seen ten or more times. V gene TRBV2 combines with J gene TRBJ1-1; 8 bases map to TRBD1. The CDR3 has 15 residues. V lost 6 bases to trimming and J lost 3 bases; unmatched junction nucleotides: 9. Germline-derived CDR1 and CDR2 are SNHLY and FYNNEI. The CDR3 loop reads CASSATQGAYTEAFF. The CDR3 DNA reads TGTGCCAGCAGCGCAACCCAGGGGGCGTACACTGAAGCTTTCTTT. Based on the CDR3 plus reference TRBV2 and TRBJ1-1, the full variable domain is EPEVTQTPSHQVTQMGQEVILRCVPISNHLYFYWYRQILGQKVEFLVSFYNNEISEKSEIFDDQFSVERPDGSNFTLKIRSTKLEDSAMYFCASSATQGAYTEAFFGQGTRLTVV.

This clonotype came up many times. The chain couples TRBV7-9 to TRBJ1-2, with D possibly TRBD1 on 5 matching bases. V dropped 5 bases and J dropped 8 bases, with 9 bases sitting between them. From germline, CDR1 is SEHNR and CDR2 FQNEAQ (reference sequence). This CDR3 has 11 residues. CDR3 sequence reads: CASSTEGGYTF. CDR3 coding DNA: TGTGCCAGCAGCACAGAGGGGGGCTACACCTTC.

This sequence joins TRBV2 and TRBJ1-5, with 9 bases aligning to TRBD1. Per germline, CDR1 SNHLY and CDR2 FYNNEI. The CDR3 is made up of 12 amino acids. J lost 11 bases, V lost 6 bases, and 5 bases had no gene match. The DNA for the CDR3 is TGTGCCAGCAGGACAGGGGGTGGGACCCAGCATTTT. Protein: CASRTGGGTQHF.

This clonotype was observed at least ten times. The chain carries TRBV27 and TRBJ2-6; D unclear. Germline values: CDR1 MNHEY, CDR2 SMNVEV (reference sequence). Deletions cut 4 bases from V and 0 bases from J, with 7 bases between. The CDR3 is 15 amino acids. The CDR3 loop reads CASSSRFSGANVLTF. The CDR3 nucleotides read TGTGCCAGCAGTTCTCGGTTCTCTGGGGCCAACGTCCTGACTTTC.

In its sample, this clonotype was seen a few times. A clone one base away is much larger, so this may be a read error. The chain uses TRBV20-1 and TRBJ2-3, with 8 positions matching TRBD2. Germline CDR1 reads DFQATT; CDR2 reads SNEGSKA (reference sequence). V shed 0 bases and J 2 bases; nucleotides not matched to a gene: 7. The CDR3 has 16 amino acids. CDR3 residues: CSARDLDGGVTDTQYF. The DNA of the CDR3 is TGCAGTGCTAGAGACCTTGACGGGGGGGTCACAGATACGCAGTATTTT.

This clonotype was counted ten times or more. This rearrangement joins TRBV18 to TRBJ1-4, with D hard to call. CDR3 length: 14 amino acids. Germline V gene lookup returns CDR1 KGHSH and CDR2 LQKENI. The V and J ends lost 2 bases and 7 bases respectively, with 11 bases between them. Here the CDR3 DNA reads TGTGCCAGCTCACCAATGTGGGAACGTGAAAAACTGTTTTTT. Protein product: CASSPMWEREKLFF.

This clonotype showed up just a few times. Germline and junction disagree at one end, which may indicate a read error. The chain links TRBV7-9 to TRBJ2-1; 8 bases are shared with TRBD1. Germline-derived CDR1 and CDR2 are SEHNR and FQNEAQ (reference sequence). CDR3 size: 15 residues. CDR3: CASRLEWTGYNEQFF. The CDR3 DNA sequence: TGTGCCAGCAGATTAGAATGGACAGGGTACAATGAGCAGTTCTTC.

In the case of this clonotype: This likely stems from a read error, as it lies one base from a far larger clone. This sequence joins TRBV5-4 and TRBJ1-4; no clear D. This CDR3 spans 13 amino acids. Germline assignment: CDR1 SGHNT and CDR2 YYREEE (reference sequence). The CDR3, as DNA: TGTGCCTGCAGCTCGCTACAGTATGAAAAACTGTTTTTT. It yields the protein CACSSLQYEKLFF.

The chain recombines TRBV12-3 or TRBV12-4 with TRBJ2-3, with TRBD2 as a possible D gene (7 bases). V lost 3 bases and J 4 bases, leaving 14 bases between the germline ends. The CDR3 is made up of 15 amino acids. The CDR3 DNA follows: TGTGCCAGCAGTTTGCCCAGGGGAGGGGCAGATACGCAGTATTTT. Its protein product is CASSLPRGGADTQYF.

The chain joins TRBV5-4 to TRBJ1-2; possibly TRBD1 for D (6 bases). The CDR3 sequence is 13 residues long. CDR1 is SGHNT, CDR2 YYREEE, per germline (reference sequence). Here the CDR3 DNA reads TGTGCGAGTCGACAGGATTCTAACTATGGCTACACCTTC. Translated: CASRQDSNYGYTF.

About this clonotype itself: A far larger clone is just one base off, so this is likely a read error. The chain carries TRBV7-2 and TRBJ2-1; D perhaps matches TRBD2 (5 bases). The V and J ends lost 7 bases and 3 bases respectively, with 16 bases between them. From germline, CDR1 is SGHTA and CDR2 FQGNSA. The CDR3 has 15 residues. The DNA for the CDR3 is TGTGCCAGCACTATTGTAGCGAGGCGCTACAATGAGCAGTTCTTC. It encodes CASTIVARRYNEQFF.